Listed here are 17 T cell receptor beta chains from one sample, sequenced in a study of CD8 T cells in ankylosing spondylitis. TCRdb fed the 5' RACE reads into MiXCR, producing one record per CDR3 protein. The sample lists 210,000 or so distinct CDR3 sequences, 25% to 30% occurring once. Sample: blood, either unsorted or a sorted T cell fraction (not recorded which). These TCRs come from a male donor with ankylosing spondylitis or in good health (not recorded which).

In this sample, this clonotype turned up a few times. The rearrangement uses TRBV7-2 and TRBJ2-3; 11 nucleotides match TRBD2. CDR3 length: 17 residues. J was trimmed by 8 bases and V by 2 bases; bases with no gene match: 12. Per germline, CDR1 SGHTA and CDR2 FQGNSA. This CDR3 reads CASSLPPLAGVSGTQYF. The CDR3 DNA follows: TGTGCCAGCAGCTTACCCCCACTAGCGGGAGTTTCTGGTACGCAGTATTTT.

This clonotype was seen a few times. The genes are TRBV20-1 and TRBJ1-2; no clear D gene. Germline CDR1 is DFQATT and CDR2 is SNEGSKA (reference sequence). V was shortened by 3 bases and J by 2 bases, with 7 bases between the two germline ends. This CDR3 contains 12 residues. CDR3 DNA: TGCAGTGCTAGTGGTGGAAACTATGGCTACACCTTC. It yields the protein CSASGGNYGYTF.

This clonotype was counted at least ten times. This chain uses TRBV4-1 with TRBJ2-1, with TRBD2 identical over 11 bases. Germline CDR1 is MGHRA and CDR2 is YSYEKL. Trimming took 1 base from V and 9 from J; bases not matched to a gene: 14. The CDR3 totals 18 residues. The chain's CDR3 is CASSQGVASGRSTGEQFF. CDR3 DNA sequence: TGCGCCAGCAGCCAAGGGGTTGCTAGCGGGAGGTCAACGGGTGAGCAGTTCTTC.

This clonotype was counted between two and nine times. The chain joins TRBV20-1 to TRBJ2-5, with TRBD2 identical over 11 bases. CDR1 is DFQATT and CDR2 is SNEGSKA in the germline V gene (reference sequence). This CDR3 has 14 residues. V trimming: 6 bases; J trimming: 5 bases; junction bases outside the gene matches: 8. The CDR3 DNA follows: TGCAGTGCCACACTAGCGGGAGTTGGGGAGACCCAGTACTTC. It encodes CSATLAGVGETQYF.

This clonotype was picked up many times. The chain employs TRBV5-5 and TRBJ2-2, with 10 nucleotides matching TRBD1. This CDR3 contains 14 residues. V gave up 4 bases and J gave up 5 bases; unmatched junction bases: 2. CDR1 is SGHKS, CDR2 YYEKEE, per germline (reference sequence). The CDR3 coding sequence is TGTGCCAGCAGCCGGGACAGGGGAACCGGGGAGCTGTTTTTT. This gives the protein CASSRDRGTGELFF.

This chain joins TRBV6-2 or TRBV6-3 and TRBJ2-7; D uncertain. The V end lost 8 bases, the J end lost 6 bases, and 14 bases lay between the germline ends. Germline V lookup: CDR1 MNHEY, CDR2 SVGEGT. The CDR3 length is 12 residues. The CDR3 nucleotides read TGTGCCAGCCTTGATCGGGCGGCCGAGCAGTACTTC. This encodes CASLDRAAEQYF.

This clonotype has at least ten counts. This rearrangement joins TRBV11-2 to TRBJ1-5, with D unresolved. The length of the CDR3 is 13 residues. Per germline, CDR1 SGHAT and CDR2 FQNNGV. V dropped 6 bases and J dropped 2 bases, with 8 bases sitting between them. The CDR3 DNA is TGTGCCAGCAGGTCACATGGCAATCAGCCCCAGCATTTT. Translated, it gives CASRSHGNQPQHF.

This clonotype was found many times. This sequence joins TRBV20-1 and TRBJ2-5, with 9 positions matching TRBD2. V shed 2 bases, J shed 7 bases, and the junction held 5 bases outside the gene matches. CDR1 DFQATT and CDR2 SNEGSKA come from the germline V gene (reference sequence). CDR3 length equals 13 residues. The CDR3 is CSARLAGPMTQYF. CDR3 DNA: TGCAGTGCTAGACTAGCGGGACCTATGACCCAGTACTTC.

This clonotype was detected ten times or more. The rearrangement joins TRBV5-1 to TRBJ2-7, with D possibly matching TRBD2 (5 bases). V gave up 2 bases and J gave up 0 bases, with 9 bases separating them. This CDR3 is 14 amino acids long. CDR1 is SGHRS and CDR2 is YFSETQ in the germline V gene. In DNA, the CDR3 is TGCGCCAGCAGCTTAAGCGGAACCTCCTACGAGCAGTACTTC. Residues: CASSLSGTSYEQYF.

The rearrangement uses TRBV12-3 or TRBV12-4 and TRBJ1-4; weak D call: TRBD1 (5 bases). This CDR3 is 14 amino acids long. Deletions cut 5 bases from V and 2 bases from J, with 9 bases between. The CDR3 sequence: CASSLGDTNEKLFF. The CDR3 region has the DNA TGTGCCAGCAGTCTTGGGGACACTAATGAAAAACTGTTTTTT.

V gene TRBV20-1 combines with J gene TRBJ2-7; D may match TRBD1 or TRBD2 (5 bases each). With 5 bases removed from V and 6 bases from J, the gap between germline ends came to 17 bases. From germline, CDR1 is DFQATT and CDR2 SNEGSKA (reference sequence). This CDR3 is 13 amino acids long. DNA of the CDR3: TGCAGTGCTCGGGACGTAGTAAGGGGCGAGCAGTACTTC. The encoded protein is CSARDVVRGEQYF.

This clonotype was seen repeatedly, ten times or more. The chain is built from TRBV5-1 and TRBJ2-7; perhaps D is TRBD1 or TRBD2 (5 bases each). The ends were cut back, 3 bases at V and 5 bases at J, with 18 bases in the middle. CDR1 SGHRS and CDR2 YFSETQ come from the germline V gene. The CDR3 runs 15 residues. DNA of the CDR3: TGCGCCAGCAGCTCTACCCCGATCGGGGCCAACGAGCAGTACTTC. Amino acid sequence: CASSSTPIGANEQYF.

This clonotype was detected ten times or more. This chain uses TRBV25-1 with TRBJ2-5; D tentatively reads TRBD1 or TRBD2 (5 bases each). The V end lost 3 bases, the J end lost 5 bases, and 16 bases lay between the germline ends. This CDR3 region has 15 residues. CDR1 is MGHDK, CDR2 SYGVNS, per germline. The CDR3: CASSDPVPGRETQYF. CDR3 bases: TGTGCCAGCAGTGACCCGGTTCCGGGACGCGAGACCCAGTACTTC.

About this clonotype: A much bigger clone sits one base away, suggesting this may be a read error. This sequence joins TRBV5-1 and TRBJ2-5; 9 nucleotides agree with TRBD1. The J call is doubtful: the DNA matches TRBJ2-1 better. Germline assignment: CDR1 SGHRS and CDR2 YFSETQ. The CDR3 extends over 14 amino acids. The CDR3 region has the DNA TGCGCCAGCAGCTTGGGACAGGGGGATGAGACCCAGTTCTTC. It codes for CASSLGQGDETQFF.

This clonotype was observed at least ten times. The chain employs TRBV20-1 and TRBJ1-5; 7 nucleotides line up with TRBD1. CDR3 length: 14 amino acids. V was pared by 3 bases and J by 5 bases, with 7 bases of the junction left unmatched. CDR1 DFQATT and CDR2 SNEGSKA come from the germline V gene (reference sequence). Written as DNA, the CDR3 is TGCAGTGCTAGCTCCGACAGGGAGCATCAGCCCCAGCATTTT. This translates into CSASSDREHQPQHF.

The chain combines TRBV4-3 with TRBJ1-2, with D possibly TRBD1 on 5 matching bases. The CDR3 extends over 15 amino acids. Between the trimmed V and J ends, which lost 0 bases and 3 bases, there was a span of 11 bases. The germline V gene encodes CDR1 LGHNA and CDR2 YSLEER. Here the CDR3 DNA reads TGCGCCAGCAGCCAAGATCTCACAGGCGACTATGGCTACACCTTC. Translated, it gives CASSQDLTGDYGYTF.

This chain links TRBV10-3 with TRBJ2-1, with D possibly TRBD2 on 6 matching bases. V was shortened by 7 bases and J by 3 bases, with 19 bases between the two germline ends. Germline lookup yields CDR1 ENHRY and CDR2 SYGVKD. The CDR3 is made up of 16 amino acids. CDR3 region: CAITDRETTNYNEQFF. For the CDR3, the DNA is TGTGCCATCACCGATCGGGAGACTACAAACTACAATGAGCAGTTCTTC.